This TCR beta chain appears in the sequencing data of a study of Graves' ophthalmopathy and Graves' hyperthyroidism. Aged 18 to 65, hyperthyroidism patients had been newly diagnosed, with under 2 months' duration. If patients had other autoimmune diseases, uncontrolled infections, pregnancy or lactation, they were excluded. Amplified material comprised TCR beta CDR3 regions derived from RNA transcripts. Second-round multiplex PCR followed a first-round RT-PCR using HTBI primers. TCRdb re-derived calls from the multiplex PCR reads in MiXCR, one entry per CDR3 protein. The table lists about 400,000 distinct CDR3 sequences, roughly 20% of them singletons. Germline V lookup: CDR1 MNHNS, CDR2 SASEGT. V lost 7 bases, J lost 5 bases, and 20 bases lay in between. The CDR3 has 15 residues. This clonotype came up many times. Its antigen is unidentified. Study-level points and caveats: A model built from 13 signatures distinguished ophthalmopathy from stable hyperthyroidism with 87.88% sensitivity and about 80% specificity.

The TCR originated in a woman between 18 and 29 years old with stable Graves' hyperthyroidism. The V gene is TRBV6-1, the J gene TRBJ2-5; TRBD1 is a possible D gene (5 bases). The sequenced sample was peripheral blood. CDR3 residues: CASKRGRDNRETQYF. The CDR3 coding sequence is TGTGCCAGCAAAAGGGGCAGAGATAATCGCGAGACCCAGTACTTC.